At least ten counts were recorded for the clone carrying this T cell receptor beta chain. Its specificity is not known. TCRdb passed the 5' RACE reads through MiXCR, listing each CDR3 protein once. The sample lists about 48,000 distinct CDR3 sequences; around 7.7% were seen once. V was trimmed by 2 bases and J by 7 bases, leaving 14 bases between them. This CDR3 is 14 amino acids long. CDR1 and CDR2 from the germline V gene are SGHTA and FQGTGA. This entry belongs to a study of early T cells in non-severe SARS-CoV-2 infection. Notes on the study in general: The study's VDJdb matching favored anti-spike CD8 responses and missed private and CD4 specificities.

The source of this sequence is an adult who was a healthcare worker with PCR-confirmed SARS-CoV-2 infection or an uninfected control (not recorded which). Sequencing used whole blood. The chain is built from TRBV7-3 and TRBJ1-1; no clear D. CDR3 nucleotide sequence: TGTGCCAGCAGCTTATCATTCGGGGAGGGTGAAGCTTTCTTT. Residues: CASSLSFGEGEAFF.